This TCR beta chain was sequenced in a study of blood T cell repertoires in COVID-19. As for the study in general: Donors in the United States, Italy and Spain gave samples during acute or convalescent COVID-19. Sources were T cells, B-cell-depleted T cells, or PBMCs; the material itself was cDNA or gDNA.

Cohorts were determined from participant-reported clinical history. The germline V gene encodes CDR1 SGHDN and CDR2 FVKESK. The CDR3 is 17 amino acids. With 2 bases removed from V and 0 bases from J, the gap between germline ends came to 11 bases. Profiled with immunoSEQ multiplex PCR; TCRdb holds only in-frame clones, not every one. The sample has about 370,000 clones, more than 80% seen once; the top ten hold more than 0.8%. The specimen sequenced was PBMCs or T cells enriched from blood (not recorded which). The sequence was obtained from a man younger than 30 who had recovered from COVID-19. V usage is TRBV14 and J usage is TRBJ1-6; a weak D match, TRBD1 (5 bases). CDR3 DNA: TGTGCCAGCAGCCAACAGGGTTTTGGCTCCTATAATTCACCCCTCCACTTT. It is translated as CASSQQGFGSYNSPLHF.